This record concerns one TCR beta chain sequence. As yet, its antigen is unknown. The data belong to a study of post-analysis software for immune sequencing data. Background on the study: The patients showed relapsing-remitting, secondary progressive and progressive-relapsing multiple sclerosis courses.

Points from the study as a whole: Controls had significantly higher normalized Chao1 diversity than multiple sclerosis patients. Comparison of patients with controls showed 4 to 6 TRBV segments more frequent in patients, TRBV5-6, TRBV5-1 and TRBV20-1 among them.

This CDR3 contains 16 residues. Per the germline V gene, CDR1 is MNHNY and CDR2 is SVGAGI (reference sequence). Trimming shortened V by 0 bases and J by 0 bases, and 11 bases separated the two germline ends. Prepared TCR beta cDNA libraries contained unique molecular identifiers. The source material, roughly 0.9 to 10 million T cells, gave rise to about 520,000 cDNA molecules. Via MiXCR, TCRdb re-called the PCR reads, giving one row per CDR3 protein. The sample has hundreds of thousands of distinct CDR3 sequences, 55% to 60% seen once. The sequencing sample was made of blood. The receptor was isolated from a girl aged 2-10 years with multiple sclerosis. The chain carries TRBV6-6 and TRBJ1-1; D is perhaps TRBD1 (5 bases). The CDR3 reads CASSYSGRIMNTEAFF. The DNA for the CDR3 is TGTGCCAGCAGTTACTCGGGACGCATCATGAACACTGAAGCTTTCTTT.